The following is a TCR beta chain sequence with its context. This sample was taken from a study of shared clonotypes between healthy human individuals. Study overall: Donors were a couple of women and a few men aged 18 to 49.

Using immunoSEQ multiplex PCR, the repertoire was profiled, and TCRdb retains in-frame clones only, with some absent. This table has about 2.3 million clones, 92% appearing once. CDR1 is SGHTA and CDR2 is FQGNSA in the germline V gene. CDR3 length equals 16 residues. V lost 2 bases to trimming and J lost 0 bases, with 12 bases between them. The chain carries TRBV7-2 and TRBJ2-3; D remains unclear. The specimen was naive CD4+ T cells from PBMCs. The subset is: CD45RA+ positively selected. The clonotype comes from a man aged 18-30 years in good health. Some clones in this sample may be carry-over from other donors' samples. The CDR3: CASSLSRPRSTDTQYF. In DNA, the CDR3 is TGTGCCAGCAGCTTATCCCGCCCCCGAAGCACAGATACGCAGTATTTT.